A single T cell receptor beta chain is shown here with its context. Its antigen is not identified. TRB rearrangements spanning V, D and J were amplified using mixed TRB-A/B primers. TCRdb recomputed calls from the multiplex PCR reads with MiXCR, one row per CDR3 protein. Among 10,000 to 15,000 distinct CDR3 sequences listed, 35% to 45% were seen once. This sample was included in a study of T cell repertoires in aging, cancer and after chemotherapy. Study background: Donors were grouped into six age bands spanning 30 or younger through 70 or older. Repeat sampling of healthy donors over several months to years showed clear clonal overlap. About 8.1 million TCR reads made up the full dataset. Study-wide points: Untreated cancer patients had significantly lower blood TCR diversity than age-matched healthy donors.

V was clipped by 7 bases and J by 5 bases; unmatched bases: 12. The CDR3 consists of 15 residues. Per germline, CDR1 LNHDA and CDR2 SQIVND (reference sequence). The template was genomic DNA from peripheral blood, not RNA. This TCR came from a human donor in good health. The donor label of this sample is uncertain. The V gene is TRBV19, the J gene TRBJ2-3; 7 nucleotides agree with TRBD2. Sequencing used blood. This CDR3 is CASTPGGGVGDTQYF. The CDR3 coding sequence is TGTGCCAGTACCCCGGGGGGAGGGGTGGGAGATACGCAGTATTTT.